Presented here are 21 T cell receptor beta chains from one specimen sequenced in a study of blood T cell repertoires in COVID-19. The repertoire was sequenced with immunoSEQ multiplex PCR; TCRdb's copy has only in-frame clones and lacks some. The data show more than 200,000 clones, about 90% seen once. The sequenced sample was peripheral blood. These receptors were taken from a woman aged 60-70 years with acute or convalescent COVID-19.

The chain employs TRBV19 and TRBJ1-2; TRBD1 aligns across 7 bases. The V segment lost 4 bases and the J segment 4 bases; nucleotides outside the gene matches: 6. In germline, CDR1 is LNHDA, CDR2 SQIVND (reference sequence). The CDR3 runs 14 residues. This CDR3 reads CASSTQTGIYGYTF. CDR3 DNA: TGTGCCAGTAGTACTCAGACAGGGATCTATGGCTACACCTTC.

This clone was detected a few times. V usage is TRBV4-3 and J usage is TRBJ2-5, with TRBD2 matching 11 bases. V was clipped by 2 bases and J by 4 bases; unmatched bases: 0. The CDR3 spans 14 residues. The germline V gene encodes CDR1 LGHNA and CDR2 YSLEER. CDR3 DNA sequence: TGCGCCAGCAGCCAAACTAGCGGGAGAGAGACCCAGTACTTC. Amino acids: CASSQTSGRETQYF.

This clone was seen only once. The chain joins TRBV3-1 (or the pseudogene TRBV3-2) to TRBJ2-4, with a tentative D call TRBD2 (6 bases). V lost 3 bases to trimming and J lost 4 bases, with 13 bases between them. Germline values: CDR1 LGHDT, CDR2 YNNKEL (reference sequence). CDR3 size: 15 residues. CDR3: CASSQLAGLKNIQYF. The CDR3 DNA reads TGTGCCAGCAGCCAGTTGGCGGGGTTAAAAAACATTCAGTACTTC.

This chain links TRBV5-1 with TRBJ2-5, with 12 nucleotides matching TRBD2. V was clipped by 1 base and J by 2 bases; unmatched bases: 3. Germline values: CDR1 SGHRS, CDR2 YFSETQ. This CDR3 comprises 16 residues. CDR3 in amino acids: CASSLLLAGGQETQYF. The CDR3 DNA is TGCGCCAGCAGCTTGTTGCTAGCGGGAGGGCAAGAGACCCAGTACTTC.

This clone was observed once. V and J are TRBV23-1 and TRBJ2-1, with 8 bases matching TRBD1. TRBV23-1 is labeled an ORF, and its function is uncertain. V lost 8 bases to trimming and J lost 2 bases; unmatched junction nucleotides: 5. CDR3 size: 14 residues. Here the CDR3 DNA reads TGCGCCAGCGAACCGGGACAGGCCTACAATGAGCAGTTCTTC. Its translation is CASEPGQAYNEQFF.

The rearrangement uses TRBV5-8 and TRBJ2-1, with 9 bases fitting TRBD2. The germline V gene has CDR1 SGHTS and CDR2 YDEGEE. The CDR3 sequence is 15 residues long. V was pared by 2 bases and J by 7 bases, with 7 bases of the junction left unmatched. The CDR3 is CASSFAGGLKNEQFF. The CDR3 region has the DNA TGTGCCAGCAGCTTTGCGGGGGGGCTTAAAAATGAGCAGTTCTTC.

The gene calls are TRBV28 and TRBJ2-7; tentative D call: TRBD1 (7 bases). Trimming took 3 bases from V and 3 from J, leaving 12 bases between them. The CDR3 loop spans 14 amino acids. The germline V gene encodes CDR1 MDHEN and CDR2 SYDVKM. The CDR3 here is CASSLGRGDYEQYF. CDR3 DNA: TGTGCCAGCAGTTTGGGCAGGGGGGACTACGAGCAGTACTTC.

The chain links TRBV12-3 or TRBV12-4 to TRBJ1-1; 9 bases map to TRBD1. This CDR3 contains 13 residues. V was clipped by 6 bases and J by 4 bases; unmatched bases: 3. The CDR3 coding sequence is TGTGCCAGCAGGCGGACAGGGGTCACTGAAGCTTTCTTT. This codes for CASRRTGVTEAFF.

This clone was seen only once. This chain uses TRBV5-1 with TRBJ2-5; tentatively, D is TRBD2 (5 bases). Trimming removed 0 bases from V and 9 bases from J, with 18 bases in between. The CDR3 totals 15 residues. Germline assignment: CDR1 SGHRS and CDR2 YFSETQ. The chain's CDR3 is CASSLDTAVGRAQYF. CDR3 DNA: TGCGCCAGCAGCTTGGATACAGCGGTGGGTAGGGCCCAGTACTTC.

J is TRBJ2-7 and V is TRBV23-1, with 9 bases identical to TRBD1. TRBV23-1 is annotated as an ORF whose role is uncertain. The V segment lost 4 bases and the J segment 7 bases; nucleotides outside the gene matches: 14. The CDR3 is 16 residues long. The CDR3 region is CASSREQGAAWGEQYF. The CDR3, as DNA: TGCGCCAGCAGTCGCGAACAGGGGGCGGCCTGGGGAGAGCAGTACTTC.

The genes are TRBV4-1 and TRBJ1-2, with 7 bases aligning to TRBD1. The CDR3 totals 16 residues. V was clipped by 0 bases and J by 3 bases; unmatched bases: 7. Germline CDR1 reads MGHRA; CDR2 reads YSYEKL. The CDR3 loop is CASSQDRQGGHYGYTF. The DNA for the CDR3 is TGCGCCAGCAGCCAAGATCGCCAGGGGGGTCACTATGGCTACACCTTC.

The CDR3 bases are TGTGCCAGCAGCTTAAGTCAAGTTGGTCTAGCGGGAAGGAAGCAGTTCTTC. This codes for CASSLSQVGLAGRKQFF. V is TRBV11-3 and J is TRBJ2-1, with 9 bases aligning to TRBD2. Per the germline V gene, CDR1 is SGHNT and CDR2 is YENEEA. Unmatched junction bases numbered 16, after V lost 2 bases and J lost 11 bases. This CDR3 comprises 17 residues.

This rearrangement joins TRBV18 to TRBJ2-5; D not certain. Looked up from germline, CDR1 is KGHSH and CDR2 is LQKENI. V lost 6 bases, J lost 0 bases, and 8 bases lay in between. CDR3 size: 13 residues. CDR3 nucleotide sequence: TGTGCCAGCTCCCGACAAAACCAAGAGACCCAGTACTTC. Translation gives CASSRQNQETQYF.

The CDR3 is CASSPRGTSGGRGETQYF. CDR3 in DNA: TGTGCCAGCAGCCCCCGCGGGACTAGCGGGGGGCGGGGAGAGACCCAGTACTTC. V is TRBV7-9 and J is TRBJ2-5, with 15 nucleotides matching TRBD2. This CDR3 is 18 amino acids long. Per the germline V gene, CDR1 is SEHNR and CDR2 is FQNEAQ (reference sequence). V gave up 5 bases and J gave up 4 bases; unmatched junction bases: 11.

CDR3 residues: CASSVDDRMDTEAFF. CDR3 bases: TGTGCCAGCAGCGTTGACGACAGGATGGACACTGAAGCTTTCTTT. This chain joins TRBV9 and TRBJ1-1; TRBD1 might be the D (6 bases). Trimming stripped 2 bases from V and 3 bases from J, with 14 bases between. CDR1 is SGDLS and CDR2 is YYNGEE in the germline V gene. CDR3 length: 15 amino acids.

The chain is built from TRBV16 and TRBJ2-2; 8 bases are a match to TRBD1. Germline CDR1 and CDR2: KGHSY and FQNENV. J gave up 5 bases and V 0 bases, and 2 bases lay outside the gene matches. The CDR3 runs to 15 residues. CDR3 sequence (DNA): TGTGCCAGCAGCCAATCGGGACAGGCAACCGGGGAGCTGTTTTTT. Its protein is CASSQSGQATGELFF.

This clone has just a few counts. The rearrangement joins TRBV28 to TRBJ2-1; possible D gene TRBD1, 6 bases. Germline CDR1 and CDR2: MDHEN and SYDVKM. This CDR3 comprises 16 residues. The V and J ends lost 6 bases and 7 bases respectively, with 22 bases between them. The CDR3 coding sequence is TGTGCCAGCAGAAAGGTCACAGGGTCAGTGTGGAATGAGCAGTTCTTC. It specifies CASRKVTGSVWNEQFF.

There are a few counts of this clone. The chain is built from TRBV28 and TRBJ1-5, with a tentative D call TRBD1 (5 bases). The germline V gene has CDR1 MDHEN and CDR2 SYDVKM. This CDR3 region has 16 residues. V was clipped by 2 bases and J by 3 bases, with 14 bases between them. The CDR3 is CASSLRGQGINQPQHF. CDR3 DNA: TGTGCCAGCAGTTTACGCGGCCAGGGAATCAATCAGCCCCAGCATTTT.

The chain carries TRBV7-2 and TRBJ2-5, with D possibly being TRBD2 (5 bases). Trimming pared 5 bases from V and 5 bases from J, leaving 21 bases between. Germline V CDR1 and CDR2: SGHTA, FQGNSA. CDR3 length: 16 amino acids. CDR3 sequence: CASSLIAGIGGETQYF. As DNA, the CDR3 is TGTGCCAGCAGCCTCATTGCGGGTATTGGAGGTGAGACCCAGTACTTC.

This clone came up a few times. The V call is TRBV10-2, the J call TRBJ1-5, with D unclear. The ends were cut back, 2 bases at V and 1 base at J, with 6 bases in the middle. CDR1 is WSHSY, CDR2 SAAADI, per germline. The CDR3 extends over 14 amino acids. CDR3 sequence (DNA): TGCGCCAGCAGTGAGGGGCCCAGCAATCAGCCCCAGCATTTT. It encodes CASSEGPSNQPQHF.

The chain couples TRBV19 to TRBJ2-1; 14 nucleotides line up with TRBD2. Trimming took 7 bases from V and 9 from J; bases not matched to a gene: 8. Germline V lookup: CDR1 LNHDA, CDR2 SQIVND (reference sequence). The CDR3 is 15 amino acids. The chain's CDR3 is CASTGGTSGSSEQFF. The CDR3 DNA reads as TGTGCCAGTACCGGGGGGACTAGCGGGAGCAGTGAGCAGTTCTTC.